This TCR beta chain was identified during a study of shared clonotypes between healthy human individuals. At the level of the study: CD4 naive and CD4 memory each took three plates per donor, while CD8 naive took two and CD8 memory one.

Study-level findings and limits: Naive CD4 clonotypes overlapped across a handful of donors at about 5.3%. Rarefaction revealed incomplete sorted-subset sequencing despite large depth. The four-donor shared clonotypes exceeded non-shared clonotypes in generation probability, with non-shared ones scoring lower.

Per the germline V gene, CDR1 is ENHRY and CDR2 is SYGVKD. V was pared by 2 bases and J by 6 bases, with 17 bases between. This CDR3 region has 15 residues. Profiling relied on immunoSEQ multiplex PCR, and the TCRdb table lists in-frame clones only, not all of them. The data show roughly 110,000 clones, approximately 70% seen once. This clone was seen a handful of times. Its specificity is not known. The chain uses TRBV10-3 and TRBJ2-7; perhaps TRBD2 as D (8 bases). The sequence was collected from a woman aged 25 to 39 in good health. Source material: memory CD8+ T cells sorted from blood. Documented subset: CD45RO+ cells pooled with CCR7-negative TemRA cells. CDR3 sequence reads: CAISEQGTAGAEQYF. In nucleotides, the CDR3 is TGTGCCATCAGTGAGCAGGGGACAGCGGGGGCCGAGCAGTACTTC.